This T cell receptor (beta chain) comes out of a study of response to subunit inactivated influenza vaccine. Study-wide findings and caveats: The authors suggested that few new T cells are recruited per seasonal influenza vaccination.

This clonotype appeared many times. The antigen is undetermined. TCRdb recomputed calls from the RT-PCR reads with MiXCR, one row per CDR3 protein. The data show more than 500,000 distinct CDR3 sequences, around 11% seen once. These same records also appear under a second study, on T cells expressing NK-cell markers. That study reports: 5'RACE template switching with UMIs generated TCR beta cDNA. It was sorted CD3+CD56-NKG2C+, CD3+CD56+NKG2C- and CD3+CD56+NKG2C+ T cells that provided the TCR beta repertoires. Dominant NKG2C+ clonotypes accounted for roughly 1.0-7.0% of CD8+ T cells in six or seven donors. Once again these clonotypes came out on top in the CD3+CD56-NKG2C+ fraction of a few donors.

The sample was PBMCs from blood, taken on the day of vaccination. The source of this sequence is a man aged 45-65 years who received an inactivated influenza vaccine.

The CDR3 DNA reads as TGTGCCAGCAGTTTATTAGGTGACTCGAACCAAGAGACCCAGTACTTC. This sequence encodes CASSLLGDSNQETQYF. The genes are TRBV27 and TRBJ2-5; no clear D. CDR3 length: 16 amino acids. The V gene lost 1 base and the J gene lost 0 bases, with 12 bases spanning the gap. Germline V gene sequence: CDR1 MNHEY, CDR2 SMNVEV (reference sequence).